This TCR beta chain was profiled in a study of early T cells in non-severe SARS-CoV-2 infection. This clonotype occurred many times. A single record per CDR3 protein comes from TCRdb applying MiXCR to the 5' RACE reads. The profile shows just under 65,000 distinct CDR3 sequences, approximately 11% of them singletons. The trim removed 6 bases at V and 6 bases at J, leaving 5 bases unmatched. This CDR3 has 13 residues. Germline V gene sequence: CDR1 LNHDA, CDR2 SQIVND (reference sequence). The TCR was taken from an adult who was a healthcare worker with PCR-confirmed SARS-CoV-2 infection or an uninfected control (not recorded which). The genes are TRBV19 and TRBJ2-7, with 10 nucleotides matching TRBD2. This specimen was whole blood, taken at baseline. The CDR3 coding sequence is TGTGCCAGTAGCGAGCGGGGGGGCGGCGAGCAGTACTTC. It yields the protein CASSERGGGEQYF.